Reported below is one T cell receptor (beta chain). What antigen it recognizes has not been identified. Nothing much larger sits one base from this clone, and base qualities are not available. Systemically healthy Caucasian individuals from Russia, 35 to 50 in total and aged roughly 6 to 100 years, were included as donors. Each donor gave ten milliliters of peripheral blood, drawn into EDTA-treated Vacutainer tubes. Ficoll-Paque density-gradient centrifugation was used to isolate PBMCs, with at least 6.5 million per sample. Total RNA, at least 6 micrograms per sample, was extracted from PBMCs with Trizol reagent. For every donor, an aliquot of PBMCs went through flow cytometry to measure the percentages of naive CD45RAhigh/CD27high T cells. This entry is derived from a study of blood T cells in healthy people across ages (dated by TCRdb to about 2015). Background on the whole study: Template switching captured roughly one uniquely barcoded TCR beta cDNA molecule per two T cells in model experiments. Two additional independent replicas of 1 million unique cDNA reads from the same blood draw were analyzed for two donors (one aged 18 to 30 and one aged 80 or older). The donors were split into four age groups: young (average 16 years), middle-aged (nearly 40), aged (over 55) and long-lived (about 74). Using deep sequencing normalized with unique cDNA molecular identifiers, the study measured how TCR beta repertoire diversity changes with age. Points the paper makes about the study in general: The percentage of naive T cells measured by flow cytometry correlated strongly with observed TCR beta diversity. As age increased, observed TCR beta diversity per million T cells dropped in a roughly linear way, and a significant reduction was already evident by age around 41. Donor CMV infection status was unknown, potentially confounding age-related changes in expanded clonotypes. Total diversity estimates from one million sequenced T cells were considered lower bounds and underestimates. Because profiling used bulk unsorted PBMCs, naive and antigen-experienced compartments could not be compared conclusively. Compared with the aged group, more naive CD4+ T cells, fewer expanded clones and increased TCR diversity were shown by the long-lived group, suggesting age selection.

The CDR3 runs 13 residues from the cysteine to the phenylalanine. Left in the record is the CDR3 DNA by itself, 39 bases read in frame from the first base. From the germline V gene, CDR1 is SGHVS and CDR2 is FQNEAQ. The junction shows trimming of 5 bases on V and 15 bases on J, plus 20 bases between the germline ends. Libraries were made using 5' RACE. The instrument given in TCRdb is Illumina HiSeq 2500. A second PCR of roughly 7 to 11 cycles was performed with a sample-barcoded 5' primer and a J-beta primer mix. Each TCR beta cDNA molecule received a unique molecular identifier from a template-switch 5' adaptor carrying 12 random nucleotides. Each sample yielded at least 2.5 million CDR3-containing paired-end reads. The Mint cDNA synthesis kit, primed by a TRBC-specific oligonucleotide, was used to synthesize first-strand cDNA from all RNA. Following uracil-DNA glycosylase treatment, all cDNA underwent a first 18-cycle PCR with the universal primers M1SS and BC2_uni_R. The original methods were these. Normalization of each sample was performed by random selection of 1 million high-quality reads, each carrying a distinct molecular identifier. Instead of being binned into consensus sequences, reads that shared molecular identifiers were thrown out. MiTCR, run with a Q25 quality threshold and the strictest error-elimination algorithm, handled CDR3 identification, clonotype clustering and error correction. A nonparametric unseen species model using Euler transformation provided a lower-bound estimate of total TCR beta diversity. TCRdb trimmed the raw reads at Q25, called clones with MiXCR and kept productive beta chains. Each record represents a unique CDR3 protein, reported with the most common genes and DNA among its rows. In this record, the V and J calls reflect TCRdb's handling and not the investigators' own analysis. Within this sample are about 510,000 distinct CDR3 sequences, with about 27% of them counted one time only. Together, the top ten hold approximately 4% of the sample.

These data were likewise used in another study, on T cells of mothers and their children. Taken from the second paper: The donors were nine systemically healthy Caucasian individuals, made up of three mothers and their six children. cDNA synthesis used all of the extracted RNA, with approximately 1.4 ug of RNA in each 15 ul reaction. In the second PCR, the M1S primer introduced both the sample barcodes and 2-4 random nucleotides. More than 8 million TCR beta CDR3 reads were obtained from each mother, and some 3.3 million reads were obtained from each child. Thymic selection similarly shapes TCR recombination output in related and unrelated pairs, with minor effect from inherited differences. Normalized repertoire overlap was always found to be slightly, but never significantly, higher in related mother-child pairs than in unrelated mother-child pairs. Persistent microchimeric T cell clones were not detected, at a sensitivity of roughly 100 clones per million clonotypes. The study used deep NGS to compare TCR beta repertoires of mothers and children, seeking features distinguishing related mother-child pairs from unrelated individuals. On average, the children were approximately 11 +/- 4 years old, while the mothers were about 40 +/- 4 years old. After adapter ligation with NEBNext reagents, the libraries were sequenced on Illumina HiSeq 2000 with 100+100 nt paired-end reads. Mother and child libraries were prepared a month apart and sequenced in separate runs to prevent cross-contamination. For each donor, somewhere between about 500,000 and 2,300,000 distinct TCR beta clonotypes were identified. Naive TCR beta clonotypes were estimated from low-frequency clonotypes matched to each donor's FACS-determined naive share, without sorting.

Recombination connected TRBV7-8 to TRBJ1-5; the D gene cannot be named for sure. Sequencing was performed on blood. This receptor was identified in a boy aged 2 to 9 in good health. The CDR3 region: CASSPEAESAGHF. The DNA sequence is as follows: TGTGCCAGCAGCCCAGAAGCGGAATCAGCCGGGCATTTT.